This T cell receptor beta chain stems from a study of T cell responses to AZD1222 COVID-19 vaccine. General observations from the study: Reports indicate that nearly half of spike-specific TCRs are directed at unmutated variant regions. Baseline seropositivity characterized only a handful of AZD1222 recipients. Repertoires were sampled only after the peak T cell response.

The protocol was immunoSEQ multiplex PCR, while the TCRdb copy is restricted to in-frame clones and leaves out a portion. The sample yields more than 150,000 clones, roughly nine tenths seen once. Per germline, CDR1 SGHRS and CDR2 YFSETQ. V lost 4 bases, J lost 7 bases, and 24 bases lay in between. The CDR3 is made up of 16 amino acids. As regards this clone: What it recognizes is unknown.

The chain links TRBV5-1 to TRBJ2-7, with a possible D match to TRBD2 (6 bases). This material consisted of peripheral blood, taken after recovery from COVID-19. The receptor was derived from an adult who had recovered from COVID-19. DNA for the CDR3: TGCGCCAGCAGCCAAGCCCCGGGACCGGGACTTGGAGAGCAGTACTTC. Translation gives CASSQAPGPGLGEQYF.